This T cell receptor beta chain derives from a study of molecular identifiers for immune sequencing clone quantification. Per germline, CDR1 DFQATT and CDR2 SNEGSKA (reference sequence). CDR3 length: 15 amino acids. V was clipped by 0 bases and J by 0 bases, with 10 bases between them. TCRdb analysed the PCR reads with MiXCR anew, one entry per CDR3 protein. The sample lists approximately 550,000 distinct CDR3 sequences, 25% occurring once. The chain joins TRBV20-1 to TRBJ2-3, with D maybe TRBD2 (6 bases). This clonotype was obtained from a human donor in good health. Some libraries in this study had Jurkat cell RNA spiked in. The specimen sequenced was naive CD8+ T cells from blood, with Jurkat cell RNA spiked in. Subset defined: FACS-sorted CD8+CD4-CCR7+CD45RA+ naive T cells. The CDR3, as DNA: TGCAGTGCTAGAGATAGCGGAAAAAGCACAGATACGCAGTATTTT. Protein sequence: CSARDSGKSTDTQYF.